This T cell receptor beta chain comes out of a study of OX40 agonist ivuxolimab in advanced cancers. TCRdb's copy holds only in-frame clones and misses some; the assay was immunoSEQ multiplex PCR. The sample holds around 67,000 clones, around 80% seen once. V lost 8 bases, J lost 2 bases, and 9 bases lay in between. Germline CDR1 reads SGHAT; CDR2 reads FQDESV (reference sequence). This CDR3 spans 12 amino acids. This clonotype was sampled from an adult with an advanced solid tumor such as melanoma, head and neck, liver or kidney cancer. The chain has TRBV11-1 and TRBJ1-1; no reliable D call. The specimen was CD4+ or CD8+ T cells sorted from blood, collected in a trial of the OX40 agonist ivuxolimab. The CDR3 protein is CASVGENTEAFF. As DNA, the CDR3 is TGTGCCAGCGTCGGGGAAAACACTGAAGCTTTCTTT.